This record looks at one T cell receptor beta chain sequence and its context. Its cognate antigen is unknown. This entry is derived from a study of cytomegalovirus exposure and HLA in healthy donors. Study-wide findings and caveats: Researchers reported from a later analysis that most CMV-associated TCR beta chains appeared HLA-restricted. A missense DCLRE1C variant was associated with V- and J-gene trimming of TCR beta chains in a later analysis, and an independent cohort replicated the association. A later analysis reportedly identified an Asian-associated ancestry cluster as carrying fewer N-insertions than the roughly 600-donor mean. Presence/absence comparisons presumed near-even sequencing depth among donors.

60 Vbeta and 13 Jbeta primers were used in PCR. The protocol was immunoSEQ multiplex PCR, while the TCRdb copy is restricted to in-frame clones and leaves out a portion. This sample carries more than 95,000 clones, 60% to 80% of them seen once, and the ten largest clones take approximately 5%. The germline V gene has CDR1 WNHNN and CDR2 SYGVQD (reference sequence). This CDR3 contains 14 residues. V lost 3 bases and J lost 6, with 9 bases in between. The sequence was collected from a man aged 55 to 70 in good health and CMV-seropositive. The material sequenced was PBMCs. The genes are TRBV10-1 and TRBJ1-6; no firm D call. The CDR3 region is CASSDYGVNSPLHF. The DNA of the CDR3 is TGCGCCAGCAGTGACTACGGGGTTAATTCACCCCTCCACTTT.